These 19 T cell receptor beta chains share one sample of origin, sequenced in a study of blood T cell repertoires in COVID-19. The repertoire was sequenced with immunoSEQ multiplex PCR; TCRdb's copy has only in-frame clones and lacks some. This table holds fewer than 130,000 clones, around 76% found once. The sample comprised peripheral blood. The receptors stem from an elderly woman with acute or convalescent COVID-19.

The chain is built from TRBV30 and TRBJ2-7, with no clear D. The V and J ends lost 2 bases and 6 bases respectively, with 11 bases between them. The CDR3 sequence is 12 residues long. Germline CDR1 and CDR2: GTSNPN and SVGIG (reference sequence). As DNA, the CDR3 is TGTGCCTGGAGTAAGACTGTAAGCGAGCAGTACTTC. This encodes CAWSKTVSEQYF.

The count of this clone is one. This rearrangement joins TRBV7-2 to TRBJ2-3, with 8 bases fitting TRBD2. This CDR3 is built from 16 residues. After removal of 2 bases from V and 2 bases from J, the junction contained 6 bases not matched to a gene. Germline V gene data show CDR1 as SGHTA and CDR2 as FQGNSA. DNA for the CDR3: TGTGCCAGCAGCTTAACCCAGCGGGGGAACACAGATACGCAGTATTTT. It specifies CASSLTQRGNTDTQYF. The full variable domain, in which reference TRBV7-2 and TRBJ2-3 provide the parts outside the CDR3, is GAGVSQSPSNKVTEKGKDVELRCDPISGHTALYWYRQSLGQGLEFLIYFQGNSAPDKSGLPSDRFSAERTGGSVSTLTIQRTQQEDSAVYLCASSLTQRGNTDTQYFGPGTRLTVL.

Here the CDR3 reads CASSQGAGSYEQYF. CDR3 in DNA: TGCGCCAGCAGCCAAGGGGCAGGCTCCTACGAGCAGTACTTC. The genes are TRBV4-3 and TRBJ2-7; D is unresolved. The germline V and J ends were trimmed by 1 base and 0 bases, with 7 bases remaining between them. From germline, CDR1 is LGHNA and CDR2 YSLEER. This CDR3 has 14 residues.

In DNA form, the CDR3 reads TGTGCCAGCAGTCCGACACTCAACACTGAAGCTTTCTTT. Translated, it gives CASSPTLNTEAFF. V gene TRBV3-1 (or the pseudogene TRBV3-2) combines with J gene TRBJ1-1; D gene ambiguous. Deletions cut 6 bases from V and 2 bases from J, with 10 bases between. The germline V gene encodes CDR1 LGHDT and CDR2 YNNKEL (reference sequence). This CDR3 comprises 13 residues.

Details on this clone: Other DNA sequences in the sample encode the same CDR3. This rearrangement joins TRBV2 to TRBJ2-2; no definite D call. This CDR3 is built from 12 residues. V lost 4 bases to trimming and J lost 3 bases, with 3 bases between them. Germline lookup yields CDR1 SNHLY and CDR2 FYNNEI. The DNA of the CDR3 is TGTGCCAGCAGTGGAGACACCGGGGAGCTGTTTTTT. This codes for CASSGDTGELFF.

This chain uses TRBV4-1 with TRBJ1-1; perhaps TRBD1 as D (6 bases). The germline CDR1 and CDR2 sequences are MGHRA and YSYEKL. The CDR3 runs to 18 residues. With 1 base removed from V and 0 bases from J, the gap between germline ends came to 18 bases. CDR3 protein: CASSQGRARTVMNTEAFF. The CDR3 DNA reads TGCGCCAGCAGCCAAGGCCGAGCCAGGACAGTTATGAACACTGAAGCTTTCTTT.

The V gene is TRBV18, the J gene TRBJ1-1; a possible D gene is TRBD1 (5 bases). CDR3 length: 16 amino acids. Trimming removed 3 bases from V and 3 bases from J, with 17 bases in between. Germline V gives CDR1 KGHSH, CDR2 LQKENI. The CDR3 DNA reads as TGTGCCAGCTCACCCGTTCCTGGGGCACGGGACACTGAAGCTTTCTTT. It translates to CASSPVPGARDTEAFF.

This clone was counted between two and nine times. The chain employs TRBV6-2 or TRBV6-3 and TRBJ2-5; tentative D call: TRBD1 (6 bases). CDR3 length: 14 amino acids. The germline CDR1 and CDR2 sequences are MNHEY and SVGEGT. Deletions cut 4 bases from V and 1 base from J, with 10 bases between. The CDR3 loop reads CASSSWGPQETQYF. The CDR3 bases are TGTGCCAGCAGTTCGTGGGGGCCCCAAGAGACCCAGTACTTC.

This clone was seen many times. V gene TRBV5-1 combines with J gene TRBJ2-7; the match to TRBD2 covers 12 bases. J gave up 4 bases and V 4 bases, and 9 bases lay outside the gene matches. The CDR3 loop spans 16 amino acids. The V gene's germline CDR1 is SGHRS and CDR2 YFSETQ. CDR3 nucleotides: TGCGCCAGCAGCCCCGGGGGGACTAGCGGGTATTACGAGCAGTACTTC. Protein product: CASSPGGTSGYYEQYF.

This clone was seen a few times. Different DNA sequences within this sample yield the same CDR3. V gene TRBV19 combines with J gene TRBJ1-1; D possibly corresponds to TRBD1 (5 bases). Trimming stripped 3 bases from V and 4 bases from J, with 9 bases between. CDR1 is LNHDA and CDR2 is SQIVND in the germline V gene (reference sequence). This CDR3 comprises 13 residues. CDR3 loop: CASSIGGATEAFF. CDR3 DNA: TGTGCCAGTAGTATCGGGGGTGCCACTGAAGCTTTCTTT.

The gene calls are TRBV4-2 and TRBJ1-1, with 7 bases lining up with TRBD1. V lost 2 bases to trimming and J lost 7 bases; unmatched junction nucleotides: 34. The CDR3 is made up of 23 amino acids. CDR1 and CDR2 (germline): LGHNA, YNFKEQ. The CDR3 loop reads CASSQPRLNRGGDSKNYGGEAFF. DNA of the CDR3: TGTGCCAGCAGCCAACCACGTCTGAACCGCGGAGGGGACAGCAAAAATTACGGGGGTGAAGCTTTCTTT.

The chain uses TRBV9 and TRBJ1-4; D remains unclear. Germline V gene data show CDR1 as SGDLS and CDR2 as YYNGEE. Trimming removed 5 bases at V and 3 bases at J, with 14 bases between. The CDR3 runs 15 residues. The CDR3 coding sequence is TGTGCCAGCAGTCGGATTGGGCTCTCTAATGAAAAACTGTTTTTT. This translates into CASSRIGLSNEKLFF.

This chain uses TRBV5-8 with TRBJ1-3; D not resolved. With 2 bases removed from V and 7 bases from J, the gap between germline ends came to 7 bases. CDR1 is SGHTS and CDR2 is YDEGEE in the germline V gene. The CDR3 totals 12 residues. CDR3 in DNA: TGTGCCAGCAGCTTCCGCCAGAACACCATATATTTT. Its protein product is CASSFRQNTIYF.

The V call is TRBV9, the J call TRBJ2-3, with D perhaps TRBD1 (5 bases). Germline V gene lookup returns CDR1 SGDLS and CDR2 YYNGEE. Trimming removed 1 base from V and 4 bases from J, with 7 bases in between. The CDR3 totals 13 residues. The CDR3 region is CASSVQGADTQYF. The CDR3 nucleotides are TGTGCCAGCAGCGTACAAGGGGCAGATACGCAGTATTTT.

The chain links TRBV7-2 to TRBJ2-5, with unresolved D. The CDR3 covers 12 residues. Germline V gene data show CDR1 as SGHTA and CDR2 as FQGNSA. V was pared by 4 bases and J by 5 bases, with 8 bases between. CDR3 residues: CASSSYLETQYF. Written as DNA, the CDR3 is TGTGCCAGCAGCTCCTATTTGGAGACCCAGTACTTC.

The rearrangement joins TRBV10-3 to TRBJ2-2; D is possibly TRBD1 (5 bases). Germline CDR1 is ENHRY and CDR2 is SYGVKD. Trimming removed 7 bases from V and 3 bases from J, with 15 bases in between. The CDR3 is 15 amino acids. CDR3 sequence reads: CAITETVGHTGELFF. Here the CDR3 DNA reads TGTGCCATCACCGAGACAGTGGGTCACACCGGGGAGCTGTTTTTT.

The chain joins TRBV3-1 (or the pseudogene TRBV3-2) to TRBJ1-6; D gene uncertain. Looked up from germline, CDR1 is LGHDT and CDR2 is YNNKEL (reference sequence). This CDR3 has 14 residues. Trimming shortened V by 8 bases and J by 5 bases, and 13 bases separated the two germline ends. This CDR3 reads CASSGDYDNSPLHF. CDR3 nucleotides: TGTGCCAGCTCGGGTGACTACGATAATTCACCCCTCCACTTT.

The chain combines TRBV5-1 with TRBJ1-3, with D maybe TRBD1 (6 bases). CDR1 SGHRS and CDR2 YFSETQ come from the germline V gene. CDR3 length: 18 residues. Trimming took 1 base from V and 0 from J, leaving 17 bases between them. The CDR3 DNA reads TGCGCCAGCAGCTTGATATCAGGGGATTTTAGCTCTGGAAACACCATATATTTT. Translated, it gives CASSLISGDFSSGNTIYF.

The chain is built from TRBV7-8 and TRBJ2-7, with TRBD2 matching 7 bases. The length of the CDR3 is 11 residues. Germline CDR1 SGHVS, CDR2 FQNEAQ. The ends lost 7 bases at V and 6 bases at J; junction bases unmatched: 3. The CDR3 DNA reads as TGTGCCAGCAACCCGGGGGGCGAGCAGTACTTC. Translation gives CASNPGGEQYF.